This entry features one T cell receptor (beta chain) sequence. The clone's antigen remains unknown. The record has no base qualities; no much larger clone is one base away. These data belong to a study of shared clonotypes between healthy human individuals (dated by TCRdb to the early 2020s). With regard to the full study: The cohort comprised two women and a few men aged 18 to 49 years. Per donor, three plates each were used for CD4 naive and CD4 memory, two for CD8 naive, and one for CD8 memory. Blood TCR repertoires of four to six healthy adults were deeply sequenced to estimate repertoire size and the extent of clonotype sharing between individuals. Different laboratories and diverse techniques were used to prepare libraries and sequence TCR repertoires, to increase sequencing depth and limit assay-specific biases. Per donor, leukapheresis produced somewhere between about 0.8 and 9 billion PBMCs. General findings and caveats noted by the study authors: Compared with non-shared clonotypes, clonotypes shared by all four sorted-subset donors had higher generation probabilities. Even with the large sequencing depth, rarefaction of the sorted-subset datasets indicated that sequencing was incomplete. Pairwise subsampling indicated that sequencing depth was expected to affect the degree of clonotype sharing among donors. Sharing across four donors was observed for 5% to 6.5% of naive CD4, less than 4% of naive CD8, 2% to 2.5% of memory CD4, and roughly 0.4% of memory CD8 clonotypes. Sampling was restricted to blood, and TCR repertoires in tissue are likely to differ from TCR repertoires in blood. Naive subsets generally had larger estimated clonotype richness than memory subsets. The genetic and exposure-history diversity represented was limited by the small number of donors.

Reading the germline V gene gives CDR1 KGHSH and CDR2 LQKENI. Its CDR3 holds 18 amino acids, cysteine through phenylalanine. Only the CDR3 DNA is retained, 54 bases long and in frame from the first base. V sheds 2 bases and J sheds 0 bases, leaving 19 bases between their ends. TCR CDR3 regions were amplified from genomic DNA by multiplex PCR using the deep immunoSEQ assay. Extracted genomic DNA from each cell subset was distributed evenly across all wells of several immunoSEQ 96-well plates, and each plate was treated as a replicate. For sorted subsets, approximately 210 ng genomic DNA, equal to tens of thousands of T cell genomes, was loaded into each replicate PCR. Purified libraries were measured with a Qubit 3.0 fluorometer, size-checked on a Bioanalyzer 2100, and measured again with the KAPA Library Quantification kit. Every immunoSEQ 96-well plate was sequenced on a dedicated single-read 150-cycle Illumina NextSeq 550 flow cell. The paper's data handling went like this. The immunoSEQ output contained only junctional sequences without quality scores, so filtering could not match that applied to full-length reads. To assign V/J genes and CDR3, sequences were annotated against IMGT germline references using PyIR, a Python wrapper for IgBLAST v1.9. Any read was removed if the V/J assignment was weak (E-value above 1e-6), the CDR3 was missing, or the read contained stop codons, out-of-frame junctions, or ambiguous translated residues. A V3J clonotype was defined by an identical inferred V gene, J gene, and CDR3 amino acid sequence. Percentage overlap between repertoires was computed as shared unique clonotypes divided by the size of the smaller repertoire. Repertoire richness was assessed with RTK rarefaction, the Chao1 estimator, and Recon v2.1 estimates of unobserved clonotypes. OLGA was used to compute generation probabilities for all TCRbeta clonotypes that the gDNA method yielded from a handful of donors. TCRdb provides this immuneACCESS table in a form limited to in-frame rearrangements. Some clones are lacking; in checked studies, under half of them reflect an unresolved V gene, and why the rest are absent is not known. D and trimming were read from the DNA, whereas the V and J calls and clone size are those reported in that table. The sample table lists roughly 2.2 million clones, around 90% of them with a count of one. Approximately 0.39% of the sample lies in the top ten.

The donors were healthy, HIV-negative adults who had no recently reported acute infections or vaccinations. Every donor was a Caucasian adult residing in Nashville, Tennessee, USA. CD4+ T cells were enriched through magnetic negative selection, after which naive cells were positively selected on CD45RA and the remaining negative fraction served as the memory subset. Blood was collected by leukapheresis, and PBMCs were isolated by Ficoll-Histopaque density gradient centrifugation and then cryopreserved in liquid nitrogen vapor phase. Purity and quantity of every magnetically sorted T cell population were checked by analytical flow cytometry. Each sorted fraction had its genomic DNA isolated and then quantified by UV absorbance on a Nanodrop 2000c.

Specimen: naive CD4+ T cells from PBMCs. The sample's cell subset or site, from its label and the paper: CD45RA+ positively selected. The clonotype comes from a young man in good health. Some clones in this sample may be carry-over from other donors' samples. Recombination joined TRBV18 with TRBJ1-1; the D gene cannot be named for sure. Read as DNA, the sequence is TGTGCCAGCTCACCAACCCGCGCTGTGGGAGGTATGAACACTGAAGCTTTCTTT. Its protein is CASSPTRAVGGMNTEAFF.